The sequence of this T cell receptor beta chain was determined in a study of T cell clonotyping in hematopoietic cell transplantation. Regarding the study as a whole: After transplant, recipient diversity fell while pathologically expanded clonotypes grew through day 180. CD4 and CD8 repertoire contributions could not be separated without sorting. Broader posttransplant TCR repertoire diversity was predicted by graft donor and pretransplant recipient Inverse Simpson Index values.

The method was immunoSEQ multiplex PCR; TCRdb's version includes in-frame clones alone and lacks a portion of them. Of around 12,000 clones detected, 70% to 85% appear once; the ten largest clones hold less than 7%. Concerning this clone: Antigen: not known.

CDR1 is SQVTM, CDR2 ANQGSEA, per germline. The CDR3 contains 15 residues. The rearrangement joins TRBV29-1 to TRBJ2-5; D is uncertain. The assigned J gene may be wrong: the sequence end matches TRBJ2-7 better. The sample was PBMCs, taken 100 days after allogeneic stem cell transplant. The sequence came from a female patient aged 40-50 years who had an allogeneic stem cell transplant from a related donor, so T cells may come from the graft donor. Some clones in this sample may be carry-over from other donors' samples. The CDR3 reads CSVEDPNYPADEQYF. Written as DNA, the CDR3 is TGCAGCGTTGAAGACCCAAACTACCCAGCCGACGAGCAGTACTTC.